Listed here is a single T cell receptor (beta chain). Its antigen is not known. The data belong to a study of shared clonotypes between healthy human individuals. Study-level findings and limits: Naive subsets generally had larger estimated richness than memory subsets. Investigators collected only blood, and repertoires in tissues likely differ.

This CDR3 is 14 amino acids long. Germline loops: CDR1 KGHSH, CDR2 LQKENI. Trimming removed 5 bases from V and 5 bases from J, with 13 bases in between. Those who donated were healthy HIV-negative adults, with no recent acute infections or vaccinations reported. Assay used: immunoSEQ multiplex PCR; TCRdb lists only in-frame clones, some missing. The sample holds 2 million to 3 million clones, 80% to 95% seen once. V usage is TRBV18 and J usage is TRBJ2-1; D unclear. This TCR was recovered from a man aged 18-30 years in good health. Some clones in this sample may be carry-over from other donors' samples. The sample consisted of naive CD4+ T cells from PBMCs. Subset here: CD45RA+ positively selected. CDR3 residues: CASSFNRKDNEQFF. The CDR3 DNA is TGTGCCAGCTCATTCAATCGCAAGGACAATGAGCAGTTCTTC.